A selection of T cell receptor beta chains follows, all from one sample in a study of cytomegalovirus exposure and HLA in healthy donors. TCRdb keeps only in-frame clones here, not all; method: immunoSEQ multiplex PCR. The table includes under 100,000 clones, around 79% detected once. Sample: PBMCs. The receptors shown here come from a man younger than 45 in good health and CMV-seronegative. CDR3s include the opening cysteine and the closing phenylalanine or tryptophan. A D gene is named only where the DNA matches it firmly. The size field is filled for only some rows; it gives once, few, many or a size class.

d_gene: NA
abundance: NA
v_gene: TRBV7-9
j_gene: TRBJ1-1
CDR3nt: TGTGCCAGCAGCTCAATTGAAGCTTTCTTT
CDR3aa: CASSSIEAFF

d_gene: TRBD1
abundance: NA
v_gene: TRBV4-2
j_gene: TRBJ1-6
CDR3nt: TGTGCCAGCAGCCAAGACTTGACAGGGGATTCACCCCTCCACTTT
CDR3aa: CASSQDLTGDSPLHF

d_gene: TRBD2
abundance: NA
v_gene: TRBV11-2
j_gene: TRBJ2-2
CDR3nt: TGTGCCAGCAGCTTTTCGGCGGGAGTGAACACCGGGGAGCTGTTTTTT
CDR3aa: CASSFSAGVNTGELFF

d_gene: NA
abundance: NA
v_gene: TRBV12-5
j_gene: TRBJ1-2
CDR3nt: TGTGCTAGTGGTTCTCAGACAGGCTTTGGCTACACCTTC
CDR3aa: CASGSQTGFGYTF

d_gene: TRBD2
abundance: once
v_gene: TRBV10-2
j_gene: TRBJ2-5
CDR3nt: TGCGCCAGCAAGGCAGGAGCGGGAGTATGGGAGACCCAGTACTTC
CDR3aa: CASKAGAGVWETQYF

d_gene: TRBD2
abundance: NA
v_gene: TRBV5-1
j_gene: TRBJ2-2
CDR3nt: TGCGCCAGCAGCTTACCGACTAGCGCCGGGGAGCTGTTTTTT
CDR3aa: CASSLPTSAGELFF

d_gene: NA
abundance: NA
v_gene: TRBV10-1
j_gene: TRBJ2-1
CDR3nt: TGCGCCAGCAGTGATGGCTCTTACAATGAGCAGTTCTTC
CDR3aa: CASSDGSYNEQFF

d_gene: NA
abundance: NA
v_gene: TRBV6-6
j_gene: TRBJ2-3
CDR3nt: TGTGCCAGCAGTCCTCAGACAGGATCGGTAACAGATACGCAGTATTTT
CDR3aa: CASSPQTGSVTDTQYF

d_gene: TRBD2
abundance: few
v_gene: TRBV6-1
j_gene: TRBJ2-1
CDR3nt: TGTGCCAGCCAGCGGGGGGGCTACAATGAGCAGTTCTTC
CDR3aa: CASQRGGYNEQFF

d_gene: TRBD1
abundance: few
v_gene: TRBV6-1
j_gene: TRBJ1-5
CDR3nt: TGTGCCAGCAGGGACAGGTCGGCCAATCAGCCCCAGCATTTT
CDR3aa: CASRDRSANQPQHF

d_gene: TRBD2
abundance: many
v_gene: TRBV5-1
j_gene: TRBJ2-5
CDR3nt: TGCGCCAGCAGCCAGGGACTAGCGGGACCTCAAGAGACCCAGTACTTC
CDR3aa: CASSQGLAGPQETQYF

d_gene: TRBD2
abundance: NA
v_gene: TRBV7-2
j_gene: TRBJ2-2
CDR3nt: TGTGCCAGCAGCTCCAAGGGACTACGCGGCCCTGGAGGGGAGCTGTTTTTT
CDR3aa: CASSSKGLRGPGGELFF

d_gene: NA
abundance: few
v_gene: TRBV29-1
j_gene: TRBJ2-2
CDR3nt: TGCAGCGTTGAAAAGGGGGCCGGGGAGCTGTTTTTT
CDR3aa: CSVEKGAGELFF

d_gene: NA
abundance: NA
v_gene: TRBV7-2
j_gene: TRBJ2-3
CDR3nt: TGTGCCAGCAGCTTAACGCAGAGCACAGATACGCAGTATTTT
CDR3aa: CASSLTQSTDTQYF

d_gene: TRBD1
abundance: NA
v_gene: TRBV19
j_gene: TRBJ1-1
CDR3nt: TGTGCCAGTAGAGACAGGGGAGGTAGTAGGGAAGCTTTCTTT
CDR3aa: CASRDRGGSREAFF

d_gene: TRBD1
abundance: NA
v_gene: TRBV7-2
j_gene: TRBJ2-2
CDR3nt: TGTGCCAGCAGATCCGGACAGGGACATACCGGGGAGCTGTTTTTT
CDR3aa: CASRSGQGHTGELFF

d_gene: TRBD1
abundance: NA
v_gene: TRBV5-1
j_gene: TRBJ2-3
CDR3nt: TGCGCCAGCGGGGGACAGCCCGCTCAGACAATTAATACGCAGTATTTT
CDR3aa: CASGGQPAQTINTQYF

d_gene: TRBD2
abundance: NA
v_gene: TRBV15
j_gene: TRBJ2-7
CDR3nt: TGTGCCACCAGCCCCCGGACTAGCGGGAGTTTTTACGAGCAGTACTTC
CDR3aa: CATSPRTSGSFYEQYF

d_gene: NA
abundance: few
v_gene: TRBV27
j_gene: TRBJ1-4
CDR3nt: TGTGCCAGCAGCAACAGGGAGGGCGAAAAACTGTTTTTT
CDR3aa: CASSNREGEKLFF

d_gene: NA
abundance: NA
v_gene: TRBV28
j_gene: TRBJ1-5
CDR3nt: TGTGCCAGCAGCCACAATCAGCCCCAGCATTTT
CDR3aa: CASSHNQPQHF

d_gene: TRBD1
abundance: NA
v_gene: TRBV19
j_gene: TRBJ1-2
CDR3nt: TGTGCCAGTAGTCCAGGACAGGACCGATATGGCTACACCTTC
CDR3aa: CASSPGQDRYGYTF

d_gene: NA
abundance: NA
v_gene: TRBV6-5
j_gene: TRBJ2-1
CDR3nt: TGTGCCAGCAGTGAGGAGGTCTCCTACAATGAGCAGTTCTTC
CDR3aa: CASSEEVSYNEQFF

d_gene: NA
abundance: few
v_gene: TRBV5-8
j_gene: TRBJ1-5
CDR3nt: TGTGCCAGCAGCTTGGGGGAGCAGCCCAGTCAGCCCCAGCATTTT
CDR3aa: CASSLGEQPSQPQHF

d_gene: NA
abundance: NA
v_gene: TRBV5-8
j_gene: TRBJ2-5
CDR3nt: TGTGCCAGCAGCAAAAACAGGGGAGGTACAGAGACCCAGCACTTC
CDR3aa: CASSKNRGGTETQHF

d_gene: NA
abundance: NA
v_gene: TRBV19
j_gene: TRBJ1-6
CDR3nt: TGTGCCAGTAGTGATGCGGGATCACCCCTCCACTTT
CDR3aa: CASSDAGSPLHF

d_gene: NA
abundance: NA
v_gene: TRBV4-1
j_gene: TRBJ2-7
CDR3nt: TGCGCCAGCAGCCAGGCTGCAGGGCAGTCCTACGAGCAGTACTTC
CDR3aa: CASSQAAGQSYEQYF

d_gene: NA
abundance: NA
v_gene: TRBV4-1
j_gene: TRBJ1-5
CDR3nt: TGCGCCGGCACCAAGGGGGGAGGGAGCAATCAGCCCCAGCATTTT
CDR3aa: CAGTKGGGSNQPQHF

d_gene: NA
abundance: NA
v_gene: TRBV6-5
j_gene: TRBJ1-1
CDR3nt: TGTGCCAGCAGTTCCCGGACGGGGGGTCGCCCTGAAGCTTTCTTT
CDR3aa: CASSSRTGGRPEAFF

d_gene: NA
abundance: NA
v_gene: TRBV5-1
j_gene: TRBJ1-2
CDR3nt: TGCGCCAGCAGCCCAGACCTCAGGGGTACAATGGCTACCGGCTTC
CDR3aa: CASSPDLRGTMATGF

d_gene: TRBD1
abundance: NA
v_gene: TRBV5-1
j_gene: TRBJ1-3
CDR3nt: TGCGCCAGCAGCTTTAAGACAGGGGGCCCCAACTCTGGAAACACCATATATTTT
CDR3aa: CASSFKTGGPNSGNTIYF

d_gene: NA
abundance: NA
v_gene: TRBV5-4
j_gene: TRBJ1-6
CDR3nt: TGTGCCAGCAGCGGAGGACAGAGTAGCTCCTATAATTCACCCCTCCACTTT
CDR3aa: CASSGGQSSSYNSPLHF

d_gene: TRBD1
abundance: NA
v_gene: TRBV30
j_gene: TRBJ1-5
CDR3nt: TGTGCCTGGAGTCTCCTCGGGACAGTGAATCAGCCCCAGCATTTT
CDR3aa: CAWSLLGTVNQPQHF

d_gene: NA
abundance: NA
v_gene: TRBV11-3
j_gene: TRBJ1-1
CDR3nt: TGTGCCAGCAGCTTGCGTCGGTACACTGAAGCTTTCTTT
CDR3aa: CASSLRRYTEAFF

d_gene: NA
abundance: NA
v_gene: TRBV7-7
j_gene: TRBJ2-3
CDR3nt: TGTGCTAGCAGCTTGGACAGCCTGGGCACAGATACGCAGTATTTT
CDR3aa: CASSLDSLGTDTQYF

d_gene: NA
abundance: few
v_gene: TRBV7-2
j_gene: TRBJ2-7
CDR3nt: TGTGCCAGCAGCTTAGACTTGATCTACGAGCAGTACTTC
CDR3aa: CASSLDLIYEQYF

d_gene: TRBD2
abundance: NA
v_gene: TRBV6-1
j_gene: TRBJ2-7
CDR3nt: TGTGCCAGCAGTGGACTAGCCGAGCAGTACTTC
CDR3aa: CASSGLAEQYF

d_gene: TRBD2
abundance: NA
v_gene: TRBV5-1
j_gene: TRBJ2-7
CDR3nt: TGCGCCAGCAGTAAACCCCTAGCGGGAGACGCCGAGCAGTACTTC
CDR3aa: CASSKPLAGDAEQYF

d_gene: NA
abundance: few
v_gene: TRBV28
j_gene: TRBJ1-4
CDR3nt: TGTGCCAGCAGTTTGGGGAGAATGGAAAAACTGTTTTTT
CDR3aa: CASSLGRMEKLFF

d_gene: NA
abundance: NA
v_gene: TRBV18
j_gene: TRBJ1-1
CDR3nt: TGTGCCACCCAGGGGAACACTGAAGCTTTCTTT
CDR3aa: CATQGNTEAFF

d_gene: NA
abundance: NA
v_gene: TRBV30
j_gene: TRBJ1-4
CDR3nt: TGTGCCTGGAGTGTACATGGACGCCTTATTAGGGGTGAAAAACTGTTTTTT
CDR3aa: CAWSVHGRLIRGEKLFF

d_gene: TRBD1
abundance: few
v_gene: TRBV7-9
j_gene: TRBJ2-4
CDR3nt: TGTGCCAGCAGTGACGGCGGACAGGCAAACATTCAGTACTTC
CDR3aa: CASSDGGQANIQYF

d_gene: TRBD2
abundance: NA
v_gene: TRBV28
j_gene: TRBJ2-1
CDR3nt: TGTGCCAGCAGTCCCGAACCGGGACTAGCAATCCACCAGTTCTTC
CDR3aa: CASSPEPGLAIHQFF

d_gene: TRBD1
abundance: once
v_gene: TRBV10-1
j_gene: TRBJ1-2
CDR3nt: TGCGCCAGCAGTGAGTCGAGCAGGACAGGCCGATATGGCTACACCTTC
CDR3aa: CASSESSRTGRYGYTF

d_gene: NA
abundance: NA
v_gene: TRBV11-3
j_gene: TRBJ2-2
CDR3nt: TGTGCCAGCAGCAAGGACTGGTCTTACGGGGAGCTGTTTTTT
CDR3aa: CASSKDWSYGELFF

d_gene: TRBD2
abundance: NA
v_gene: TRBV27
j_gene: TRBJ2-7
CDR3nt: TGTGCCAGCGGACTAGCGGGAGTTGGTGCCTACGAGCAGTACTTC
CDR3aa: CASGLAGVGAYEQYF

d_gene: TRBD1
abundance: few
v_gene: TRBV6-5
j_gene: TRBJ2-7
CDR3nt: TGTGCCAGCAGTTACTCCCACAGGGGCTCCTACGAGCAGTACTTC
CDR3aa: CASSYSHRGSYEQYF

d_gene: NA
abundance: NA
v_gene: TRBV7-3
j_gene: TRBJ1-1
CDR3nt: TGTGCCAGCAGCTCGCAGTCGAACACTGAAGCTTTCTTT
CDR3aa: CASSSQSNTEAFF